The present TCR beta chain was sequenced within a study of blood T cell repertoires in COVID-19 (dated by TCRdb to 2020 to 2021). Regarding the complete study: The collaborator samples originated in the United States, Italy and Spain and spanned the acute and convalescent phases of COVID-19. The prospective study material was composed of cDNA or gDNA derived from T cells, B-cell-depleted T cells, or PBMCs. Subjects who had been exposed to COVID-19, were actively infected with it, or had recovered from it provided the deeply sampled blood TCRbeta repertoires that made up the dataset. The repertoires were released in a freely available public database intended as a resource for research on the immune response to SARS-CoV-2. The samples were drawn from the first 160 participants of the ongoing ImmuneRACE study and from some 1,300 subjects provided by 6 global collaborators. A de-identified subject ID, COVID-19 status, age in years and sex were almost always included in the sample metadata. Where available, HLA class I and class II types were taken from metadata supplied by the sample provider and were not determined by assay-based typing.

Inclusive of the bounding cysteine and phenylalanine, the CDR3 is 12 residues long. Left in the record is the CDR3 DNA by itself, 36 bases read in frame from the first base. The germline ends are 9 bases apart after V is trimmed by 6 bases and J by 4 bases. The germline V gene encodes CDR1 SNHLY and CDR2 FYNNEI. Study-level results and caveats: The amount of clinical and demographic metadata varied by source and participant and was provided uncurated.

A remark on this clone: Its target antigen remains unknown. No per-base quality is available; no much larger clone lies one base away.

The collaborating institutions used their own protocols to collect whole blood in K2EDTA tubes. For TCRbeta analysis, collaborators shipped samples as frozen whole blood, isolated PBMCs, or DNA extracted from either of those sample types. TCRbeta CDR3 regions were amplified from genomic DNA using the immunoSEQ Assay, a bias-controlled multiplex PCR. The study's processing was this. Within the assay, amplification of reference gene primers was used to estimate how many nucleated cells each sample contained. Sequence reads were collapsed and filtered to measure the absolute abundance of every unique TCRbeta CDR3 rearrangement. For each sample, productive Simpson clonality was calculated as the square root of Simpson's diversity index across productive rearrangements. TCRdb stores this immuneACCESS table with in-frame sequences only. Part of the clones is absent; in the studies checked, under half of the shortfall reflects unresolved V genes, and no reason is known for the rest. D and trimming come from the DNA, and the V and J calls and clone size come from that table. Counted in this sample were under 200,000 clones; 65% to 90% of them appeared once. Jointly, the top ten make up roughly 8.2% of the sample.

The rearranged chain carries TRBV2 and TRBJ1-1, and perhaps TRBD1 as D gene, on 5 matching bases. The receptor was isolated from a man aged 55 to 69 with acute or convalescent COVID-19. Sequencing input: peripheral blood. The CDR3 protein: CASRQGGTEAFF. Read as DNA, the sequence is TGTGCCAGCAGGCAGGGAGGCACTGAAGCTTTCTTT.